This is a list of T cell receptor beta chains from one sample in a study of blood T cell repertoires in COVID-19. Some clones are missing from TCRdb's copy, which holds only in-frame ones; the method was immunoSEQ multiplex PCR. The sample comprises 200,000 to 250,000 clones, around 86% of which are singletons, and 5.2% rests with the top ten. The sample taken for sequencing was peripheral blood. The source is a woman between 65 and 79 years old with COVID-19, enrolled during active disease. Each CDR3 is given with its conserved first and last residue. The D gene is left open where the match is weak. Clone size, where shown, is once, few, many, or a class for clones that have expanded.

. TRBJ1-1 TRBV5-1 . CASIEGGLNTEAFF TGCGCCAGCATCGAAGGGGGTCTTAACACTGAAGCTTTCTTT
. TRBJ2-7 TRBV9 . CASSVSPGSYEQYF TGTGCCAGCAGCGTATCCCCCGGCTCCTACGAGCAGTACTTC
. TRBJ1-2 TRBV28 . CASSFGGGNYGYTF TGTGCCAGCAGTTTTGGGGGAGGTAACTATGGCTACACCTTC
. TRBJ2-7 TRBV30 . CAWSFRVRDEQYF TGTGCCTGGAGTTTTCGGGTTCGCGACGAGCAGTACTTC
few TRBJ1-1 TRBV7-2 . CASSSTRQEAFF TGTGCCAGCAGCTCGACGCGACAGGAAGCTTTCTTT
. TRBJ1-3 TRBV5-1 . CASSLVEQGLSGNTIYF TGCGCCAGCAGCTTGGTGGAACAGGGTTTGTCTGGAAACACCATATATTTT
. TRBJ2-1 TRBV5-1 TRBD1 CASSPQGQGIPNEQFF TGCGCCAGCAGCCCCCAAGGACAGGGGATCCCCAATGAGCAGTTCTTC
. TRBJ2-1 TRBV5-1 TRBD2 CASSLVTSEYNEQFF TGCGCCAGCAGCTTGGTCACTAGCGAGTACAATGAGCAGTTCTTC
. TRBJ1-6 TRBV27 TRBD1 CASSLQTGVNSPLHF TGTGCCAGCAGTTTACAAACAGGGGTTAATTCACCCCTCCACTTT
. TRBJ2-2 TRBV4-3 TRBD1 CASSQVRTGGNTGELFF TGCGCCAGCAGCCAAGTAAGGACAGGGGGGAACACCGGGGAGCTGTTTTTT
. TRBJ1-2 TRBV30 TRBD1 CAWSQAKGAYGYTF TGTGCCTGGAGTCAGGCGAAGGGGGCCTATGGCTACACCTTC